The rows below give T cell receptor beta chains drawn from one sample of a study of control samples from healthy donors and cancer patients. Method: immunoSEQ multiplex PCR; TCRdb's copy keeps in-frame clones and lacks some. The table has around 180,000 clones, 85% to 90% seen once. The sample was blood. The receptors shown here come from a woman aged 30 to 39 in good health. Each CDR3 is given with its conserved first and last residue. Each record gives: V gene, J gene, D gene, clone size, CDR3 protein, CDR3 DNA. D genes are given only for firm matches. Clone size is shown for a subset of rows, as once, few, many or a class of expanded clone.

TRBV4-1,TRBJ1-5,TRBD1,-,CASSQTGGADQPQHF,TGCGCCAGCAGCCAAACAGGGGGCGCCGATCAGCCCCAGCATTTT
TRBV5-4,TRBJ2-1,TRBD1,-,CASSLDRDSTQFF,TGTGCCAGCAGCTTGGACCGGGACAGTACCCAGTTCTTC
TRBV12-3/TRBV12-4,TRBJ2-2,-,-,CASSFTGTGELFF,TGTGCCAGCAGTTTTACAGGGACCGGGGAGCTGTTTTTT
TRBV6-1,TRBJ2-5,-,-,CASSEGRVTQETQYF,TGTGCCAGCAGTGAAGGGCGAGTTACCCAAGAGACCCAGTACTTC
TRBV11-3,TRBJ1-6,-,-,CASSLNNRAPLHF,TGTGCCAGCAGCTTAAATAACAGAGCACCCCTCCACTTT
TRBV9,TRBJ2-1,-,-,CASSVGRGPYNEQFF,TGTGCCAGCAGCGTAGGGCGGGGGCCTTACAATGAGCAGTTCTTC
TRBV6-5,TRBJ1-6,-,-,CASSWSGSGYSPLHF,TGTGCCAGCAGTTGGAGTGGGTCGGGTTATTCACCCCTCCACTTT
TRBV19,TRBJ1-5,-,-,CASSIGATLQHF,TGTGCCAGTAGTATAGGTGCGACATTGCAGCATTTT
TRBV5-1,TRBJ2-5,TRBD1,-,CASSYRPRDSQETQYF,TGCGCCAGCAGCTACCGCCCCCGGGACAGCCAAGAGACCCAGTACTTC
TRBV5-8,TRBJ2-1,TRBD1,-,CASTLGGQYNEQFF,TGTGCCAGCACCCTAGGGGGACAGTACAATGAGCAGTTCTTC
TRBV7-2,TRBJ2-7,-,-,CASSTAGEQYF,TGTGCCAGCAGCACCGCGGGCGAGCAGTACTTC
TRBV6-6,TRBJ1-2,TRBD1,once,CASRQTGAGGLGYTF,TGTGCCAGCAGGCAGACAGGGGCAGGGGGGCTTGGCTACACCTTC
TRBV27,TRBJ1-5,-,once,CASGPGGWPQHF,TGTGCCAGCGGCCCTGGAGGTTGGCCCCAGCATTTT
TRBV5-5,TRBJ2-3,TRBD2,-,CASSLAGDGDTQYF,TGTGCCAGCAGCTTAGCGGGAGATGGAGATACGCAGTATTTT
TRBV3-1/TRBV3-2,TRBJ1-4,TRBD1,-,CASSQGQGRTNEKLFF,TGTGCCAGCAGCCAGGGACAGGGCCGGACTAATGAAAAACTGTTTTTT
TRBV29-1,TRBJ1-5,-,-,CSVGAGNQPQHF,TGCAGCGTTGGTGCAGGGAACCAGCCCCAGCATTTT
TRBV27,TRBJ1-3,-,-,CASSPSWPSGNTIYF,TGTGCCAGCAGCCCCTCCTGGCCCTCTGGAAACACCATATATTTT
TRBV10-1,TRBJ1-5,-,-,CASIRTRAGDQPQHF,TGCGCCAGCATTAGGACACGCGCGGGAGATCAGCCCCAGCATTTT
TRBV5-1,TRBJ2-1,-,-,CASSFVRGAYNEQFF,TGCGCCAGCAGCTTTGTTCGGGGGGCGTACAATGAGCAGTTCTTC
TRBV13,TRBJ2-3,TRBD1,few,CASSPRGLSTDTQYF,TGTGCCAGCAGCCCCAGGGGGCTGAGCACAGATACGCAGTATTTT
TRBV12-3/TRBV12-4,TRBJ2-2,-,-,CASSIHDTGELFF,TGTGCCAGCAGTATCCACGACACCGGGGAGCTGTTTTTT
TRBV5-1,TRBJ2-1,TRBD2,-,CASSPGPGLDNEQFF,TGCGCCAGCAGCCCGGGACCGGGACTAGACAATGAGCAGTTCTTC
TRBV7-9,TRBJ1-1,-,-,CASSNKEGRALFGRMGTEAFF,TGTGCCAGCAGCAACAAGGAGGGCAGGGCGTTGTTCGGTAGGATGGGCACTGAAGCTTTCTTT
TRBV27,TRBJ2-7,-,many,CASSLGGGPYEQYF,TGTGCCAGCAGTTTAGGCGGGGGCCCCTACGAGCAGTACTTC
TRBV4-1,TRBJ1-4,-,-,CASSQDGTRGEKLFF,TGCGCCAGCAGCCAGGACGGGACCCGGGGTGAAAAACTGTTTTTT
TRBV28,TRBJ2-2,-,-,CASQGLSSGELFF,TGTGCCAGTCAGGGACTGTCGTCCGGGGAGCTGTTTTTT
TRBV7-2,TRBJ2-3,TRBD2,-,CASSPLAGATDTQYF,TGTGCCAGCAGCCCGTTAGCGGGGGCCACAGATACGCAGTATTTT
TRBV7-2,TRBJ1-2,TRBD1,-,CASNGQGFYGYTF,TGTGCCAGCAACGGACAGGGTTTCTATGGCTACACCTTC
TRBV10-3,TRBJ2-7,-,-,CAIRDARYEQYF,TGTGCCATCAGAGACGCAAGGTACGAGCAGTACTTC
TRBV27,TRBJ1-1,TRBD1,-,CASSPVPSLRGRLTEAFF,TGTGCCAGCAGTCCTGTCCCATCCCTCAGGGGGCGCTTAACTGAAGCTTTCTTT
TRBV3-1/TRBV3-2,TRBJ1-2,-,-,CASSQGLFNYGYTF,TGTGCCAGCAGCCAGGGACTTTTTAACTATGGCTACACCTTC
TRBV7-9,TRBJ2-3,-,-,CASSRLVGDTQYF,TGTGCCAGCAGCCGACTAGTTGGAGATACGCAGTATTTT
TRBV3-1/TRBV3-2,TRBJ2-2,-,once,CASSQDLGAVGGELFF,TGTGCCAGCAGCCAAGATTTGGGGGCGGTTGGCGGGGAGCTGTTTTTT
TRBV30,TRBJ2-1,-,once,CAWSDRYNEQFF,TGTGCCTGGAGTGACCGGTACAATGAGCAGTTCTTC
TRBV29-1,TRBJ2-5,-,-,CSVQERRIQTQYF,TGCAGCGTTCAAGAGAGGAGGATACAGACCCAGTACTTC
TRBV5-1,TRBJ1-6,TRBD1,many,CASSLAPMDRPGGSPLHF,TGCGCCAGCAGCTTGGCCCCCATGGACAGGCCGGGAGGCTCACCCCTCCACTTT
TRBV6-5,TRBJ1-3,-,-,CASSYSLSTGRNTIYF,TGTGCCAGCAGTTACTCCCTTTCGACGGGACGAAACACCATATATTTT
TRBV5-1,TRBJ2-1,TRBD1,once,CASSFGQGARNEQFF,TGCGCCAGCAGCTTCGGACAGGGGGCGAGGAATGAGCAGTTCTTC
TRBV25-1,TRBJ1-1,-,-,CASSEVGFAEAFF,TGTGCCAGCAGTGAAGTGGGTTTCGCTGAAGCTTTCTTT
TRBV6-5,TRBJ2-5,TRBD2,-,CASSLRLAGEETQYF,TGTGCCAGCAGTCTAAGACTAGCGGGGGAAGAGACCCAGTACTTC
TRBV19,TRBJ2-7,-,-,CASSRDFSYEQYF,TGTGCCAGTAGCCGGGACTTTTCCTACGAGCAGTACTTC
TRBV5-1,TRBJ1-6,-,-,CASSLERGRYSPLHF,TGCGCCAGCAGCTTGGAGAGAGGTCGTTATTCACCCCTCCACTTT
TRBV11-2,TRBJ2-1,-,-,CASSSLSLLGYNEQFF,TGTGCCAGCAGCTCCTTATCCTTACTTGGTTACAATGAGCAGTTCTTC
TRBV7-9,TRBJ1-1,-,once,CASSHGVTTPGTEAFF,TGTGCCAGCAGCCACGGAGTAACCACACCGGGCACTGAAGCTTTCTTT
TRBV30,TRBJ1-4,-,-,CAWSVRGGSNEKLFF,TGTGCCTGGAGTGTACGCGGGGGGTCCAATGAAAAACTGTTTTTT
TRBV20-1,TRBJ1-1,-,-,CSARDSREAFF,TGCAGTGCTAGAGACAGCCGAGAAGCTTTCTTT